This TCR beta chain was found in a study of cytomegalovirus exposure and HLA in healthy donors. Across the study: A subsequent analysis stated that the 120 validation repertoires were run on the same platform as the approximately 700 first-cohort repertoires. General study findings and limits: Some TCR beta chains (roughly 160 of them) were listed as cytomegalovirus-associated. Specific recognition of CMV antigens was confirmed in vitro for three chains (all CMV-associated). First-cohort TCR clusters tended to co-occur in the roughly 120 validation repertoires, a later analysis found.

With regard to this clone: The antigen remains unidentified.

The method was immunoSEQ multiplex PCR; TCRdb's version includes in-frame clones alone and lacks a portion of them. Of around 150,000 clones in the sample, roughly 89% are singletons; the top ten hold 3%. The V gene's germline CDR1 is SGHNT and CDR2 YYREEE (reference sequence). With V trimmed by 1 base and J by 4 bases, 6 bases remained unmatched. CDR3 length: 15 residues. This chain joins TRBV5-4 and TRBJ2-3, with 7 nucleotides matching TRBD1. The specimen was PBMCs. This receptor was obtained from a woman between 18 and 29 years old in good health and CMV-seropositive. This CDR3 is CASSLTGEGADTQYF. The CDR3 DNA sequence: TGTGCCAGCAGCTTGACAGGGGAAGGCGCAGATACGCAGTATTTT.